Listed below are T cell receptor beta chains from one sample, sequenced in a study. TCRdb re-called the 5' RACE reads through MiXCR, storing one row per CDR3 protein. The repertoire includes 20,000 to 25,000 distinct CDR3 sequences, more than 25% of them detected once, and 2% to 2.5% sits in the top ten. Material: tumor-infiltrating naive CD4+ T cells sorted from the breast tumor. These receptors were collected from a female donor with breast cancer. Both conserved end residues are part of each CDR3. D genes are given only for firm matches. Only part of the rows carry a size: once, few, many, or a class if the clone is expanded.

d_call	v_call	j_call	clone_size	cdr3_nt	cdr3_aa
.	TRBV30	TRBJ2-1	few	TGTGCCTGGAGTGTTTTAGAGTTAATCAATGAGCAGTTCTTC	CAWSVLELINEQFF
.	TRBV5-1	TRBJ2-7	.	TGCGCCAGCAGCTTGGACGGATTCTACGAGCAGTACTTC	CASSLDGFYEQYF
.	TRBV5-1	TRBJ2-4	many	TGCGCCAGCAGCTTATCCCAGGGTTTCGCCAAAAACATTCAGTACTTC	CASSLSQGFAKNIQYF
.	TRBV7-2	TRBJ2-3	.	TGTGCCAGCGGGGGGGGCTTGGGAGATACGCAGTACTTT	CASGGGLGDTQYF
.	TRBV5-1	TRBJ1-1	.	TGCGCCAGCCAGAATCGCCGGGACCGGGGACTGAACACTGAAGCTTTCTTT	CASQNRRDRGLNTEAFF
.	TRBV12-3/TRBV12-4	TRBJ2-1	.	TGTGCCACCCGACGGGGGGCGGGTGAGCAGTTCTTC	CATRRGAGEQFF
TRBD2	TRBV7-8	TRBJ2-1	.	TGTGCCAGCCTCTGGACTTCCGGGAGGGGAAACAATGAGCAGTTCTTC	CASLWTSGRGNNEQFF
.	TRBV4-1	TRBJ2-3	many	TGCGCCAGCAGCCAAGAAGGCCCTAGGGGGGCGGATACGCAGTATTTT	CASSQEGPRGADTQYF
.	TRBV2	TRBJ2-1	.	TGTGCCAGCAGTGAAATTAAGGAGGGTTCTTTGCTCTTC	CASSEIKEGSLLF
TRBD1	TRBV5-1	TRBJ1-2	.	TGCGCCAGCAGCTTTGACAGGGGAAACTATGGCTACACCTTC	CASSFDRGNYGYTF
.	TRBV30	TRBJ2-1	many	TGTGCCTGGGTTCTGAGCTCCTACAATGAGCAGTTCTTC	CAWVLSSYNEQFF
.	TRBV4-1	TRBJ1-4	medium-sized	TGCGCCAGCAGCCAAGGAAAGCCGGGGTGGGATGAAAAACTGTTTTTT	CASSQGKPGWDEKLFF
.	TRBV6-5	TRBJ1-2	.	TGTGCCAGCGGATGGACAGCGGATGGCTACACCTTC	CASGWTADGYTF
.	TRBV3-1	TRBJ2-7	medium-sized	TGTGCCAGCAGCCAGGGTACCCCCGCCGCAGCCGGCGGCTCCGAGCAGTACTTC	CASSQGTPAAAGGSEQYF
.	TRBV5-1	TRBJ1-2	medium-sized	TGCGCCAGCAGCTTGCAGGGCCCGCCTAACTATGGCTACACCTTC	CASSLQGPPNYGYTF
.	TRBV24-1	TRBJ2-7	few	TGTGCCACCCGGGACGGGGGATCCTACGAGCAGTACTTC	CATRDGGSYEQYF
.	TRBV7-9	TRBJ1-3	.	TGTGCCAGCAGCCCGGACGCAAGAGGAAACACCATATATTTT	CASSPDARGNTIYF
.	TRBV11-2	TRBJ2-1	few	TGTGCCAGCAGCTTAGCCCTAAGGAAGGCCCACAATGAGCAGTTCTTC	CASSLALRKAHNEQFF
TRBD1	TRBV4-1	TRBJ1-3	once	TGCGCCAGCAGCCAAGGCCTCTCCGGGACAGCCTATGGCTACACCATATATTTT	CASSQGLSGTAYGYTIYF
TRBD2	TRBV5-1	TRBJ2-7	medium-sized	TGCGCCAGCAGCCCGTCCCCAGCGGGATTGGGTTACGAGCAGTACTTC	CASSPSPAGLGYEQYF
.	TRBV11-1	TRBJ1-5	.	TGTGCCAGCAGCTTAAATGGGCAACAGACAAAAATCAATCAGCCCCAGCATTTT	CASSLNGQQTKINQPQHF
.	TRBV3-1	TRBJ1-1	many	TGTGCCAGCAGCCAAGATGGACAGTACACTGAAGCTTTCTTT	CASSQDGQYTEAFF
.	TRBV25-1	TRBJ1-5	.	TGTGCCAGCAGTGAAGGTCAAGATAGCAATCAGCCCCAGCATTTT	CASSEGQDSNQPQHF
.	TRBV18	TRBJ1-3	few	TGTGCCAGCTCACTTGCTAGCTCTGGAAACACCATATATTTT	CASSLASSGNTIYF
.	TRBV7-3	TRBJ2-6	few	TGTGCCAGCAGCCCTAGACAGGGAGGCGCCTCTGGGGCCAACGTCCTGACTTTC	CASSPRQGGASGANVLTF
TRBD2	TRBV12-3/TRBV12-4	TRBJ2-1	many	TGTGCCAGCACCCTAGCGGGAGAGGCCAATGAGCAGTTCTTC	CASTLAGEANEQFF
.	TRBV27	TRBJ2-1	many	TGTGCCAGCAGTCCAATCCCAGGACACAGCTCCTACAATGAGCAGTTCTTC	CASSPIPGHSSYNEQFF
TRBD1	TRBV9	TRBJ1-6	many	TGTGCCAGCAGCGAGAGGACAGGGGGAGGTTCACCCCTCCACTTT	CASSERTGGGSPLHF
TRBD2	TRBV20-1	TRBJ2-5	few	TGCAGTGCTAGGAGGACTAGCGGGAGGGCCCGGGAGACCCAGTACTTC	CSARRTSGRARETQYF
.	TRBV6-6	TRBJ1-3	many	TGTGCCAGCAGCACCGCTAACTCTGGAAACACCATATATTTT	CASSTANSGNTIYF
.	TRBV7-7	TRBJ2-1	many	TGTGCTAGCAGCTTTTCCCTAGGCCACTACAATGAGCAGTTCTTC	CASSFSLGHYNEQFF
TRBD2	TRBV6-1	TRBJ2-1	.	TGTGCCAGCAGTATAGGGACTAGCGGCTACAATGAGCAGTTCTTC	CASSIGTSGYNEQFF
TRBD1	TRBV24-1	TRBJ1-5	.	TGTGCCACCAGTGCCCTAAGGACAGGAGGGACAGATACGCAGCATTTT	CATSALRTGGTDTQHF
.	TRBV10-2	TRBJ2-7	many	TGCGCCAGCAGTGAGGCCTCCTACGAGCAGTACTTC	CASSEASYEQYF
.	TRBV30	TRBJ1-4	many	TGTGCCTGGAGTGAATGGGGAGATGAAAAACTGTTTTTT	CAWSEWGDEKLFF
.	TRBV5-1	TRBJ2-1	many	TGCGCCAGCAGTCCCGGGGGTAGCTCCTACAATGAGCAGTTCTTC	CASSPGGSSYNEQFF
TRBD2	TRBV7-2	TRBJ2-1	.	TGTGCCAGCAGCCCTCCGGGACTAAACTACAATGAGCAGTTCTTC	CASSPPGLNYNEQFF
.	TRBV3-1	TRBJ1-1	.	TGTGCCAGCAGCCAAGGGCTTACAAGGAACACTGAAGCTTTCTTT	CASSQGLTRNTEAFF
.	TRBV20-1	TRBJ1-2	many	TGCAGTGCCCTGCGGACGGCCTATGGCTACACCTTC	CSALRTAYGYTF
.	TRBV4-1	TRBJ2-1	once	TGCGTCAGCAGCCAAGGAAAGGGGCACGAGGCCTACTACAATGAGCAGTTCTTC	CVSSQGKGHEAYYNEQFF
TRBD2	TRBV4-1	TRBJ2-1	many	TGCGCCAGCAGCCAAGAGACTAGCGGGAGGGCCGGGCAGTTCTTC	CASSQETSGRAGQFF
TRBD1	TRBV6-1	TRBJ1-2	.	TGTGCCAGCAGTGGGACAGGCCGTGGCTACACCTTC	CASSGTGRGYTF
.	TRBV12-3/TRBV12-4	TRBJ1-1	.	TGTGCCAGCACCTTGCGGGAGACAGTGCGCGGCACTGAAGCTTTCTTT	CASTLRETVRGTEAFF
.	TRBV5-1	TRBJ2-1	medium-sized	TGCGCCAGCAGCTTGGGGAGCTCCTACAATGAGCAGTTCTTC	CASSLGSSYNEQFF
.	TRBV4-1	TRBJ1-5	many	TGCGCCAGCAGCCATCAAGACGGTTTAAATCAGCCCCAGCATTTT	CASSHQDGLNQPQHF
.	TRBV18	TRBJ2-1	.	TGTGCCAGCTCACCATCCAGCTCCGACCCTCTCTTC	CASSPSSSDPLF
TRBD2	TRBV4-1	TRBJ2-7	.	TGCGCCAGCAGCCAAGCCGGGACTAGCGGCGAGCAGTACTTC	CASSQAGTSGEQYF
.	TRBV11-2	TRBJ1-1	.	TGTGCCAGCAGCTCCAGAAGACGGCAGAACACTGAAGCTTACTTT	CASSSRRRQNTEAYF
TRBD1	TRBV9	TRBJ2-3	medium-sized	TGTGCCAGCAAAACAGGGGCCGAAGATACGCAGTATTTT	CASKTGAEDTQYF
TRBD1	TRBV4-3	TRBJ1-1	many	TGCGCCAGCAGCCGTTCAGGGGGGGACACTGAAGCTTTCTTT	CASSRSGGDTEAFF
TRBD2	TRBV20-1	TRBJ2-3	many	TGCAGTGCTAGAGCACTGGGTAGCGGGAGGTCAGATACGCAGTATTTT	CSARALGSGRSDTQYF
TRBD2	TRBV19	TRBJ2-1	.	TGTGCCAGTAGTATAGCAGCGGGAGTGTCCAATGAGCAGTTCTTC	CASSIAAGVSNEQFF
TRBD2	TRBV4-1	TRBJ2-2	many	TGCGCCAGCAGCCAAGATGGTCTAGCGGATAACACCGGGGAGCTGTTTTTT	CASSQDGLADNTGELFF
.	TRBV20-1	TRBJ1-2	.	TGCAGTGCAGCAGGGGGCTACACCTTC	CSAAGGYTF